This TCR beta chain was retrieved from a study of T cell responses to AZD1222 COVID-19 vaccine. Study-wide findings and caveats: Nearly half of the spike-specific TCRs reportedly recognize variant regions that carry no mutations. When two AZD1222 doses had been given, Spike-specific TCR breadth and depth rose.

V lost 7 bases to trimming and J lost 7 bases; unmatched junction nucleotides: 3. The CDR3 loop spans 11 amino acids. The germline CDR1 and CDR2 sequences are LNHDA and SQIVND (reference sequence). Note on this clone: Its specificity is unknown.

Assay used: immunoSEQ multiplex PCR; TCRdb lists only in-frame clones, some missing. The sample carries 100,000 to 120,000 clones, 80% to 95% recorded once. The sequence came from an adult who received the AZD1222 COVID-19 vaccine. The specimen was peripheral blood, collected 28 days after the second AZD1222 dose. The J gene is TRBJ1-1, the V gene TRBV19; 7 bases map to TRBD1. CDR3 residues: CASTWTGEAFF. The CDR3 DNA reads TGTGCCAGTACTTGGACAGGTGAAGCTTTCTTT.